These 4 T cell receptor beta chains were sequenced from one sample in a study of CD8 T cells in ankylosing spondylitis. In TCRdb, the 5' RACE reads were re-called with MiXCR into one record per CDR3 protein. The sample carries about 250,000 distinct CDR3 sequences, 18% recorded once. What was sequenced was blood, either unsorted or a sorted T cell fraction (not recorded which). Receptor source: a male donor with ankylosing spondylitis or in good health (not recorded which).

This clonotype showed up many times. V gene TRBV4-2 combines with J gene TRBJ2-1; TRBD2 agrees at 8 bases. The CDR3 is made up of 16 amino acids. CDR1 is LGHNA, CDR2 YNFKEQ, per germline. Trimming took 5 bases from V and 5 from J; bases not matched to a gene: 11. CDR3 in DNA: TGTGCCAGCAGCGAACTCCCGGGACTAGTAAACAATGAGCAGTTCTTC. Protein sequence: CASSELPGLVNNEQFF.

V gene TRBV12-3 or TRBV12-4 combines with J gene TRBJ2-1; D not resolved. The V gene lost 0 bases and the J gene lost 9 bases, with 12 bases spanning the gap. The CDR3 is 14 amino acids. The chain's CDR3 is CASSLAGKGGEQFF. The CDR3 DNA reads TGTGCCAGCAGTTTAGCGGGAAAGGGCGGTGAGCAGTTCTTC.

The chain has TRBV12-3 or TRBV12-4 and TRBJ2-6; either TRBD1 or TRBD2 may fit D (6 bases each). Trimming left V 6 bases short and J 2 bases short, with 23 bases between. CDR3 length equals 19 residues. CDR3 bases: TGTGCCAGCAGAGCCGCGCGGCGGGACAAGAAAGCTGGGGCCAACGTCCTGACTTTC. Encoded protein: CASRAARRDKKAGANVLTF.

This chain's CDR3 is CASSSIAGVGVYNEQFF. For the CDR3, the DNA is TGTGCCAGCAGCTCGATAGCGGGAGTGGGGGTCTACAATGAGCAGTTCTTC. The J gene is TRBJ2-1, the V gene TRBV7-2; TRBD2 aligns across 9 bases. Germline values: CDR1 SGHTA, CDR2 FQGNSA. This CDR3 is built from 17 residues. The V gene end was trimmed by 4 bases and the J gene end by 3 bases; junction bases not matched to a gene: 10. Complete variable domain (other parts from reference TRBV7-2 and TRBJ2-1): GAGVSQSPSNKVTEKGKDVELRCDPISGHTALYWYRQSLGQGLEFLIYFQGNSAPDKSGLPSDRFSAERTGGSVSTLTIQRTQQEDSAVYLCASSSIAGVGVYNEQFFGPGTRLTVL.